These T cell receptor beta chains were read from a single sample in a study of identical twins. TCRdb redid the calling of the 5' RACE reads with MiXCR, one entry per CDR3 protein. The profile shows 300,000 to 350,000 distinct CDR3 sequences, 12% of them singletons. The same data also went into a second study, on yellow fever vaccine responses in identical twins.

The sequenced material came from CD8+ T cells sorted from blood. These receptor sequences come from a woman aged 18 to 35 in good health. CDR3s include the opening cysteine and the closing phenylalanine or tryptophan. D genes are given only for firm matches. The size of a clone is reported for some rows only, either as once, few or many, or as a class for expanded clones.

j_call clone_size v_call d_call cdr3_nt cdr3_aa
TRBJ2-2 few TRBV4-1 - TGCGCCAGCAGCCAAGATTATGGGGGGACCGGGGAGCTGTTTTTT CASSQDYGGTGELFF
TRBJ2-7 many TRBV2 TRBD2 TGTGCCAGCAGTGAAAGAGGTCTAGCGGTCACCTACGAGCAGTACTTC CASSERGLAVTYEQYF
TRBJ2-1 many TRBV5-1 - TGCGCCAGCAGCGAGGGATTTAACGATGAGCAGTTCTTC CASSEGFNDEQFF
TRBJ2-5 - TRBV6-1 - TGTGCCAGCAGTGAGAGGGGCCTAGCAGGCCCCGCCAAAGAGACCCAGTACTTC CASSERGLAGPAKETQYF
TRBJ2-5 few TRBV7-8 TRBD2 TGTGCCAGCAGTCTTCTAGCGGGAGTCCAAGAGACCCAGTACTTC CASSLLAGVQETQYF
TRBJ2-7 many TRBV9 - TGTGCCAGCAGCCGGACCGGGACTGGGGCCTACGAGCAGTACTTC CASSRTGTGAYEQYF
TRBJ2-1 - TRBV6-5 TRBD2 TGTGCCAGCAGTATGTGGACTAGCGGCAACAATGAGCAGTTCTTC CASSMWTSGNNEQFF
TRBJ1-3 - TRBV4-1 - TGCGCCAGCAGCCAAGACAAGGGTTCTGGAAACACCATATATTTT CASSQDKGSGNTIYF
TRBJ1-1 - TRBV5-6 - TGTGCCAGCAGCTTGGCGGGCCGCACTGAAGCTTTCTTT CASSLAGRTEAFF
TRBJ2-2 - TRBV12-3/TRBV12-4 TRBD2 TGTGCCAGCAGTTGGCGTCGTGCGGCGGGAGGGGAGAACACCGGGGAGCTGTTTTTT CASSWRRAAGGENTGELFF
TRBJ1-5 few TRBV4-1 - TGCGCCAGCAGCCAAGTTGCAGCGATATGGCGTTACCGGAATCAGCCCCAGCATTTT CASSQVAAIWRYRNQPQHF
TRBJ2-7 - TRBV27 - TGTGCCAGCCGGGACACAAAATACGAGCAGTACTTC CASRDTKYEQYF
TRBJ2-2 - TRBV5-1 - TGCGCCAGCAGCTGGGGGCACGCCTTCGACCCCGGGGAGCTGTTTTTT CASSWGHAFDPGELFF
TRBJ1-5 - TRBV12-3/TRBV12-4 - TGTGCCAGCAGCAGCGGGAAGCTCCGTAATCAGCCCCAGCATTTT CASSSGKLRNQPQHF
TRBJ2-7 - TRBV20-1 TRBD1 TGCAGTGCTAGGGGGCGGGACAGGTTAGGAGAGCAGTACTTC CSARGRDRLGEQYF
TRBJ2-5 - TRBV21-1 - TGTGCCAGCACCCGACAGGGGGGGATGGAGACCCAGTACTTC CASTRQGGMETQYF
TRBJ2-3 - TRBV12-3/TRBV12-4 TRBD1 TGTGCCAGCACCACGACAGGGTCTACAGATACGCAGTATTTT CASTTTGSTDTQYF
TRBJ2-1 - TRBV15 TRBD2 TGTGCCACCAGCACCCGGGACTATATGAATGAGCAGTTCTTC CATSTRDYMNEQFF